This T cell receptor (beta chain) was recorded in a study of beta chain features in type 1 diabetes. Study results and caveats: Across all four CD4+ subsets, people with type 1 diabetes showed modestly shorter TCRB CDR3s.

Germline V CDR1 and CDR2: LNHDA, SQIVND (reference sequence). The CDR3 loop spans 18 amino acids. V was pared by 7 bases and J by 7 bases, with 19 bases of the junction left unmatched. Isolated RNA was reverse transcribed in full, so expressed TCRB transcripts were sequenced. Using immunoSEQ multiplex PCR, the repertoire was profiled, and TCRdb retains in-frame clones only, with some absent. Of about 700,000 clones listed, around 15% are singletons. In its sample, this clone was seen a few times. The antigen is undetermined. This chain connects TRBV19 to TRBJ1-2; 12 bases align to TRBD1. The sequencing input was naive CD4+ T cells from blood. The origin of this receptor is a young man with type 1 diabetes. CDR3 in amino acids: CASMSGLFPGQGASGYTF. CDR3 DNA sequence: TGTGCCAGTATGTCGGGCTTGTTCCCGGGACAGGGGGCATCTGGCTACACCTTC.